Included here is one T cell receptor (beta chain) sequence, with context. This clone may be a read error of a much larger clone one base away. The data stem from a study of tumor and adjacent non-tumor tissue in lung cancer. The library came from three nested PCR rounds adapted from ARM-PCR protocols. Each CDR3 protein gets one entry after TCRdb re-called the multiplex PCR reads with MiXCR. Of approximately 140,000 distinct CDR3 sequences in the sample, around 60% were seen once. The template was RNA from unsorted bulk tissue. Trimming pared 1 base from V and 2 bases from J, leaving 11 bases between. CDR1 and CDR2 from the germline V gene are MNHNS and SASEGT. The CDR3 has 15 residues.

This TCR was recovered from a man aged 60 to 69 with small cell lung cancer. The source material was lung tumor tissue. This chain uses TRBV6-1 with TRBJ2-5; the D is unclear. The DNA for the CDR3 is TGTGCCAGCAGTGAAGGAATCGTATGGCAAGAGACCCAGTACTTC. Residues: CASSEGIVWQETQYF.